One and the same sample provided the 14 T cell receptor beta chains below, sequenced in a study of radiation and T cells in renal cell carcinoma. Time point indicated: baseline pretreatment blood. Indicated treatment: 15 Gy SBRT to primary tumor, nephrectomy 4 weeks later. Clones were sequenced by immunoSEQ multiplex PCR, and TCRdb holds only the in-frame ones, with some missing. The sample holds approximately 110,000 clones, 82% seen once. The sample here was blood, taken from a patient whose treatment included radiotherapy and nephrectomy. The origin of the receptors is a woman aged 60-75 years with renal cell carcinoma.

A few counts support this clone. The chain couples TRBV13 to TRBJ1-1, with no clear D. Germline lookup yields CDR1 PRHDT and CDR2 FYEKMQ (reference sequence). V lost 4 bases and J 4 bases, leaving 7 bases between the germline ends. CDR3 length: 12 residues. The chain's CDR3 is CASSSIRTEAFF. The CDR3 DNA follows: TGTGCCAGCAGCTCTATCCGCACTGAAGCTTTCTTT.

This clone was seen a handful of times. The chain recombines TRBV28 with TRBJ2-7, with TRBD1 matching 7 bases. Germline CDR1 reads MDHEN; CDR2 reads SYDVKM. The CDR3 runs 16 residues. Trimming cost V 5 bases and J 5 bases; bases outside gene matches: 15. The CDR3 DNA reads as TGTGCCAGCAGTACACCCCAGACAGGGAATCCCGACGAGCAGTACTTC. It specifies CASSTPQTGNPDEQYF.

V gene TRBV7-9 combines with J gene TRBJ2-1; D unclear. Looked up from germline, CDR1 is SEHNR and CDR2 is FQNEAQ (reference sequence). This CDR3 is built from 14 residues. Trimming took off 2 bases at V and 5 bases at J, with 10 bases between the two ends. In DNA form, the CDR3 reads TGTGCCAGCAGCTTACCGCTCTGGGACAATGAGCAGTTCTTC. This gives the protein CASSLPLWDNEQFF.

This chain joins TRBV7-6 and TRBJ2-3, with 8 bases matching TRBD1. In germline, CDR1 is SGHVS, CDR2 FNYEAQ. Trimming at V came to 4 bases and at J to 6 bases, leaving 6 bases not matched to a gene. The CDR3 is 14 amino acids. The CDR3 sequence: CASSSRGQADTQYF. For the CDR3, the DNA is TGTGCCAGCAGCTCCAGGGGACAGGCGGATACGCAGTATTTT. Together with reference TRBV7-6 and TRBJ2-3, the CDR3 gives the full variable domain: GAGVSQSPRYKVTKRGQDVALRCDPISGHVSLYWYRQALGQGPEFLTYFNYEAQQDKSGLPNDRFSAERPEGSISTLTIQRTEQRDSAMYRCASSSRGQADTQYFGPGTRLTVL.

The chain recombines TRBV6-4 with TRBJ2-6, with 7 bases that match TRBD1. The CDR3 contains 16 residues. The V gene's germline CDR1 is MRHNA and CDR2 SNTAGT. V shed 5 bases, J shed 0 bases, and the junction held 4 bases outside the gene matches. The DNA for the CDR3 is TGTGCCAGCAGTCGGGACAGTTTCTCTGGGGCCAACGTCCTGACTTTC. Its protein is CASSRDSFSGANVLTF.

CDR3 in DNA: TGTGCCAGCTCGCCCCAGGGTACGCAGTATTTT. Amino acid sequence: CASSPQGTQYF. V gene TRBV18 combines with J gene TRBJ2-3, with D possibly being TRBD1 (5 bases). The CDR3 is made up of 11 amino acids. From germline, CDR1 is KGHSH and CDR2 LQKENI. The V end lost 6 bases, the J end lost 8 bases, and 9 bases lay between the germline ends.

This rearrangement joins TRBV19 to TRBJ2-3; unclear D gene. V lost 3 bases, J lost 0 bases, and 10 bases lay in between. Germline V gives CDR1 LNHDA, CDR2 SQIVND (reference sequence). The CDR3 totals 15 residues. The CDR3 region is CASSIGQISTDTQYF. In DNA, the CDR3 is TGTGCCAGTAGTATTGGGCAGATTAGCACAGATACGCAGTATTTT. Together with reference TRBV19 and TRBJ2-3, the CDR3 gives the full variable domain: DGGITQSPKYLFRKEGQNVTLSCEQNLNHDAMYWYRQDPGQGLRLIYYSQIVNDFQKGDIAEGYSVSREKKESFPLTVTSAQKNPTAFYLCASSIGQISTDTQYFGPGTRLTVL.

The chain couples TRBV10-3 to TRBJ2-3; 11 nucleotides agree with TRBD2. Germline V gene data show CDR1 as ENHRY and CDR2 as SYGVKD. The CDR3 is made up of 14 amino acids. The trim removed 10 bases at V and 4 bases at J, leaving 7 bases unmatched. The CDR3 loop reads CATVAGGPADTQYF. The CDR3 DNA is TGTGCCACGGTAGCGGGAGGGCCCGCAGATACGCAGTATTTT.

V is TRBV19 and J is TRBJ1-2, with D perhaps matching TRBD1 (6 bases). CDR3 size: 12 residues. The V and J ends lost 5 bases and 4 bases respectively, with 8 bases between them. In germline, CDR1 is LNHDA, CDR2 SQIVND (reference sequence). The CDR3 spells CASSPQGYGYTF. The CDR3 bases are TGTGCCAGTAGTCCACAGGGCTATGGCTACACCTTC.

Only one count was recorded for this clone. This chain uses TRBV18 with TRBJ1-2, with 7 bases lining up with TRBD1. V was clipped by 4 bases and J by 8 bases; unmatched bases: 7. Germline CDR1 KGHSH, CDR2 LQKENI. The CDR3 runs 13 residues. The CDR3 loop is CASSLDRDGGYTF. As DNA, the CDR3 is TGTGCCAGCTCACTCGACAGGGATGGCGGCTACACCTTC.

This chain connects TRBV6-6 to TRBJ1-6; D uncertain. Trimming left V 6 bases short and J 0 bases short, with 3 bases between. Germline V lookup: CDR1 MNHNY, CDR2 SVGAGI (reference sequence). This CDR3 has 13 amino acids. CDR3 loop: CASRRSYNSPLHF. As DNA, the CDR3 is TGTGCCAGCAGGCGCTCCTATAATTCACCCCTCCACTTT.

The chain is built from TRBV6-1 and TRBJ2-7, with 12 bases identical to TRBD2. The CDR3 extends over 18 amino acids. Unmatched junction bases numbered 8, after V lost 2 bases and J lost 0 bases. The germline gives CDR1 MNHNS, CDR2 SASEGT. In DNA, the CDR3 is TGTGCCAGCAGTGAATGGTGGACTAGCGGGGTGAGCTCCTACGAGCAGTACTTC. Amino acid sequence: CASSEWWTSGVSSYEQYF.

This sequence joins TRBV7-9 and TRBJ2-7; the D gene is possibly TRBD1 (5 bases). Trimming removed 4 bases from V and 2 bases from J, with 15 bases in between. The CDR3 loop spans 15 amino acids. Germline CDR1 is SEHNR and CDR2 is FQNEAQ (reference sequence). In DNA form, the CDR3 reads TGTGCCAGCAGCTCCAGAACGACAGCAGCCTACGAGCAGTACTTC. Its translation: CASSSRTTAAYEQYF. The variable domain in full, with the rest retrieved from reference TRBV7-9 and TRBJ2-7, is DTGVSQNPRHKITKRGQNVTFRCDPISEHNRLYWYRQTLGQGPEFLTYFQNEAQLEKSRLLSDRFSAERPKGSFSTLEIQRTEQGDSAMYLCASSSRTTAAYEQYFGPGTRLTVT.

The CDR3: CASGARGIATGLGTDTQYF. The DNA of the CDR3 is TGTGCCAGCGGCGCACGTGGGATTGCGACCGGGCTCGGCACAGATACGCAGTATTTT. The rearrangement joins TRBV7-2 to TRBJ2-3; D is undetermined. The CDR3 is 19 amino acids. CDR1 is SGHTA and CDR2 is FQGNSA in the germline V gene. V was pared by 8 bases and J by 1 base, with 28 bases between.